This TCR beta chain was found in a study of T cells in Graves' hyperthyroidism and ophthalmopathy. The overall study: Before any treatment, at initial diagnosis, peripheral blood was collected.

Germline values: CDR1 DFQATT, CDR2 SNEGSKA (reference sequence). The V gene end was trimmed by 3 bases and the J gene end by 5 bases; junction bases not matched to a gene: 15. This CDR3 has 17 residues. This clonotype appeared many times. Antigen specificity is unknown. The TCR beta CDR3 regions underwent amplification using RNA transcripts as the source. When the TCR CDR3 underwent first-round RT-PCR, the HTBI primer set was used. TCRdb itself ran the multiplex PCR reads through MiXCR, one entry per CDR3 protein. This repertoire shows about 410,000 distinct CDR3 sequences, about 14% found once; its top ten account for about 20%. Study-level points and caveats: Clonotypes that were expanded in thyroid above 0.001 mostly appeared in blood too. The model identified upcoming ophthalmopathy a median about 6.5 months ahead of onset.

The receptor comes from a woman aged 25-40 years with Graves' ophthalmopathy. Sequencing was performed on blood. The chain links TRBV20-1 to TRBJ1-2; 10 bases agree with TRBD1. The CDR3 sequence is CSASPLGDGTGEYGYTF. The CDR3 region has the DNA TGCAGTGCTAGCCCCCTGGGGGACGGGACAGGGGAATATGGCTACACCTTC.